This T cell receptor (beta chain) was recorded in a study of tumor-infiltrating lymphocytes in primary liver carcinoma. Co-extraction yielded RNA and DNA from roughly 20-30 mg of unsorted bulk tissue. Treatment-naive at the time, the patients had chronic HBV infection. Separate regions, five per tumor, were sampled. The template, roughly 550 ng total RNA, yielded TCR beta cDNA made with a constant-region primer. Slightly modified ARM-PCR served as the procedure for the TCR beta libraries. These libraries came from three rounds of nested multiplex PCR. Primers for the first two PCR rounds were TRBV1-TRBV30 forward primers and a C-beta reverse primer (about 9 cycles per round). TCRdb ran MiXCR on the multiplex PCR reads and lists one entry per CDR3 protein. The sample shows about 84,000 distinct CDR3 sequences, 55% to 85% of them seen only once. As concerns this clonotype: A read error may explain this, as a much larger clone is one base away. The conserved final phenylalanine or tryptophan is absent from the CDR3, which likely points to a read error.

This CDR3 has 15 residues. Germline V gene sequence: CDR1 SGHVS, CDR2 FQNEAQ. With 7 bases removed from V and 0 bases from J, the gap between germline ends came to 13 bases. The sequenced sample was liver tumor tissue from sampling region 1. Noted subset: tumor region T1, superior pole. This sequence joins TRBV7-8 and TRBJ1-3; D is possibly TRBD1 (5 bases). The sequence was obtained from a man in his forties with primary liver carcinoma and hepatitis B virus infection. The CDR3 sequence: CASIQGGGSGNTIYL. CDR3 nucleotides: TGTGCCAGCATCCAGGGTGGCGGCTCTGGAAACACCATATATTTA.